This is a list of T cell receptor beta chains from one sample in a study of cytomegalovirus exposure and HLA in healthy donors. Libraries were prepared by immunoSEQ multiplex PCR; TCRdb keeps only in-frame clonotypes and omits some of them. Of under 150,000 clones listed, around 60% are singletons. What was sequenced was PBMCs. These receptors all stem from a woman in her 40s in good health and CMV-seropositive. Both conserved end residues are part of each CDR3. The D gene is left open where the match is weak. Clone size is given for some rows only: seen once, a few or many times, or a class if the clone is expanded.

TRBV5-1	.	TRBJ2-4	.	TGCGCCAGCAGCTTGGGACTAGCCAAAAACATTCAGTACTTC	CASSLGLAKNIQYF
TRBV5-8	.	TRBJ1-5	.	TGTGCCAGCAGCCGCAGGGTTTCAGGCAATCAGCCCCAGCATTTT	CASSRRVSGNQPQHF
TRBV5-1	.	TRBJ1-2	.	TGCGCCAGCAGCTTGGAGGTACAGCCTAACTATGGCTACACCTTC	CASSLEVQPNYGYTF
TRBV6-1	.	TRBJ2-7	TRBD2	TGTGCCAGCAGTATGACTAGCGGGAGCTCCTACGAGCAGTACTTC	CASSMTSGSSYEQYF
TRBV7-3	.	TRBJ2-7	.	TGTGCCAGCAGCCCCAGGGGCCCCTACGAGCAGTACTTC	CASSPRGPYEQYF
TRBV12-5	.	TRBJ2-1	TRBD1	TGTGCTAGTGGCCGAATTCAGGGGGACAATGAGCAGTTCTTC	CASGRIQGDNEQFF
TRBV4-1	.	TRBJ1-2	.	TGCGCCAGCAGCCAGGGGGGACGTTACGACTATGGCTACACCTTC	CASSQGGRYDYGYTF
TRBV7-6	few	TRBJ2-5	.	TGTGCCAGCAGCTTACATCCCAGAGGTTCCAAACGAGACCAAGAGACCCAGTACTTC	CASSLHPRGSKRDQETQYF
TRBV19	.	TRBJ1-1	.	TGTGCCAGTAGCGCGACAGGTGAGACTGAAGCTTTCTTT	CASSATGETEAFF
TRBV7-2	.	TRBJ2-3	.	TGTGCCAGCAGCTTAGCTTCAGGGTGGCCAGATACGCAGTATTTT	CASSLASGWPDTQYF
TRBV7-9	.	TRBJ2-1	.	TGTGCCAGCAGCTTAGTCACCGGGATCCACAATGAGCAGTTCTTC	CASSLVTGIHNEQFF
TRBV11-2	.	TRBJ2-7	.	TGTGCCAGCAGCTTAGTGCTGCGCCTCAACGAGCAGTACTTC	CASSLVLRLNEQYF
TRBV27	.	TRBJ1-2	.	TGTGCCAGCAGTTTAAGTTTCGGGACACTCAACTATGGCTACACCTTC	CASSLSFGTLNYGYTF
TRBV29-1	.	TRBJ1-1	.	TGCAGCGTTGTTCAGGGAAATGGGGAAGGCACTGAAGCTTTCTTT	CSVVQGNGEGTEAFF
TRBV9	.	TRBJ2-5	TRBD2	TGTGCCAGCAGCCGCGGGAGTCTGGATAATAGGGAGACCCAGTACTTC	CASSRGSLDNRETQYF
TRBV29-1	once	TRBJ2-3	TRBD2	TGCAGCGTTGAAAGTGGCGGGAGAACAGATACGCAGTATTTT	CSVESGGRTDTQYF
TRBV6-5	few	TRBJ1-4	.	TGTGCCAGCAGTTACCAAGGGAGGGGTAATGAAAAACTGTTTTTT	CASSYQGRGNEKLFF
TRBV19	.	TRBJ2-1	.	TGTGCCAGTAGTATAGAATGGACTTCCTACAATGAGCAGTTCTTC	CASSIEWTSYNEQFF
TRBV19	.	TRBJ1-1	.	TGTGCCAGTAGTATACACGGGAACACTGAAGCTTTCTTT	CASSIHGNTEAFF
TRBV6-5	few	TRBJ1-4	.	TGTGCCAGCAGTTCAAGACAAGGCGAAAAACTGTTTTTT	CASSSRQGEKLFF
TRBV2	.	TRBJ2-2	.	TGTGCCAGCAGTGAAGCAGGGAGAACCGGGGAGCTGTTTTTT	CASSEAGRTGELFF
TRBV7-7	.	TRBJ1-1	.	TGTGCTAGCACCGTTTCGGCGGGGGAGTGGACGAACACTGAAGCTTTCTTT	CASTVSAGEWTNTEAFF
TRBV7-8	few	TRBJ2-2	TRBD2	TGTGCCAGCAGCCTAGCGGGAGGGCCGAGTGGGGAGCTGTTTTTT	CASSLAGGPSGELFF
TRBV5-1	few	TRBJ2-7	TRBD1	TGCGCCAGCAGCTTGGCCCGGGACAGGGCCGGCTACGAGCAGTACTTC	CASSLARDRAGYEQYF
TRBV19	few	TRBJ2-1	TRBD1	TGTGCCAGTAGTATTTGGGACAGGGATCCCTACAATGAGCAGTTCTTC	CASSIWDRDPYNEQFF
TRBV5-1	.	TRBJ2-5	TRBD2	TGCGCCAGCAGCCTCGGGACTAGCTTCGTGGAGACCCAGTACTTC	CASSLGTSFVETQYF
TRBV7-9	few	TRBJ2-1	.	TGTGCCAGCAGCTTAGACTTGATATACAATGAGCAGTTCTTC	CASSLDLIYNEQFF
TRBV19	.	TRBJ2-7	.	TGTGCCAGTAGTATAGCGTGGAGGGAGTCCTACGAGCAGTACTTC	CASSIAWRESYEQYF
TRBV4-3	.	TRBJ2-7	.	TGCGCCAGCAGCCAACAAAGGGGCAGGGCGAACTACTACGAGCAGTACTTC	CASSQQRGRANYYEQYF
TRBV19	.	TRBJ1-5	TRBD1	TGTGCCAGTACCAAGGACAGGGTGGGATCGAATCAGCCCCAGCATTTT	CASTKDRVGSNQPQHF
TRBV5-1	.	TRBJ2-7	.	TGCGCCAGCAGCCCTGGTGGGGGAGGAACCTACGAGCAGTACTTC	CASSPGGGGTYEQYF
TRBV4-3	few	TRBJ2-3	TRBD2	TGCGCCAGCAGCCACGGGACTATCAGAACAGATACGCAGTATTTT	CASSHGTIRTDTQYF
TRBV29-1	once	TRBJ2-1	TRBD2	TGCAGCGTCCCTGGGACTAGCCTAGTTGAGCAGTTCTTC	CSVPGTSLVEQFF
TRBV11-2	.	TRBJ2-7	TRBD2	TGTGCCAGCAGCGAGGGCCCTAGCGGGAGTTACGAGCAGTACTTC	CASSEGPSGSYEQYF
TRBV4-1	.	TRBJ2-7	TRBD2	TGCGCCAGCAGCCAACCCGGGACTACCTCCTACGAGCAGTACTTC	CASSQPGTTSYEQYF
TRBV5-1	.	TRBJ2-5	.	TGCGCCAGCAGCGAACCCAGGGGGGCCCAAGAGACCCAGTACTTC	CASSEPRGAQETQYF
TRBV19	.	TRBJ1-1	TRBD1	TGTGCCAGTAGTAGCCGACAGGGAAGTTGGAACACTGAAGCTTTCTTT	CASSSRQGSWNTEAFF
TRBV5-4	.	TRBJ1-2	.	TGTGCCAGCAGCCCCCTAGGGGATTTAAGTTATGGCTACACCTTC	CASSPLGDLSYGYTF
TRBV5-4	few	TRBJ2-1	TRBD1	TGTGCCAGCAGCTCACCAGGACAGGGTTCGTTCTTC	CASSSPGQGSFF
TRBV11-1	once	TRBJ2-1	.	TGTGCCAGCAGTCGTATTAGCGGTACCTACAATGAGCAGTTCTTC	CASSRISGTYNEQFF
TRBV19	.	TRBJ1-5	.	TGTGCCAGTAGTATAGGCAAGGGGTCGGATCAGCCCCAGCATTTT	CASSIGKGSDQPQHF
TRBV30	.	TRBJ1-1	TRBD1	TGTGCCTGGACCCGGACAGGGGTTGAATACACTGAAGCTTTCTTT	CAWTRTGVEYTEAFF
TRBV2	.	TRBJ2-7	TRBD1	TGTGCCAGTCTGGGACAGACCCCCGAGCAGTACTTC	CASLGQTPEQYF
TRBV27	.	TRBJ2-4	TRBD2	TGTGCCAGCAGTCCTACTGGTAGCGGGAGACCCATAGCCAAAAACATTCAGTACTTC	CASSPTGSGRPIAKNIQYF
TRBV11-1	.	TRBJ2-2	TRBD1	TGTGCCAGCAGCCCCGCTAGTGGGGACAGGAGGAACGGGGAGCTGTTTTTT	CASSPASGDRRNGELFF
TRBV19	few	TRBJ1-4	TRBD1	TGTGCCAGTAGTAAGGGACAGGGTCGGGCTAATGAAAAACTGTTTTTT	CASSKGQGRANEKLFF
TRBV5-1	once	TRBJ2-5	TRBD2	TGCGCCAGCAGCTGGGGCGGGGCTAGCGGCCAAGAGACCCAGTACTTC	CASSWGGASGQETQYF
TRBV6-1	.	TRBJ1-3	TRBD1	TGTGCCAGCAGTGATTCGGGGACAGGGAGAAACACCATATATTTT	CASSDSGTGRNTIYF
TRBV5-6	few	TRBJ2-7	TRBD1	TGTGCCAGCAGCTTGTCAGTACAGGGGTCCTACGAGCAGTACTTC	CASSLSVQGSYEQYF
TRBV28	.	TRBJ2-7	TRBD2	TGTGCCAGCAGAGGGGGACTAGCGGTCCACGAGCAGTACTTC	CASRGGLAVHEQYF
TRBV15	.	TRBJ1-1	.	TGTGCCACTTCACAGGGCCCGAACACTGAAGCTTTCTTT	CATSQGPNTEAFF
TRBV5-4	.	TRBJ2-3	TRBD1	TGTGCCAGCTCTCGGGACAGGGAAAGCACAGATACGCAGTATTTT	CASSRDRESTDTQYF
TRBV21-1	few	TRBJ1-5	.	TGTGCCAGCAGCAAAGACCCCGGGACAGGGTCGTATCAGCCCCAGCATTTT	CASSKDPGTGSYQPQHF
TRBV18	.	TRBJ1-1	TRBD1	TGTGCCAGCTCACCCCAGGGGGCCCCTGAAGCTTTCTTT	CASSPQGAPEAFF
TRBV27	.	TRBJ1-5	.	TGTGCCAGCAGTCACAAGAATCAGCCCCAGCATTTT	CASSHKNQPQHF
TRBV27	few	TRBJ1-2	.	TGTGCCAGCGGGCCGAACAGGGCCCCCCCCCTCTATGGCTACACCTTC	CASGPNRAPPLYGYTF
TRBV18	.	TRBJ2-2	TRBD1	TGTGCCAGCTCACCGTGGAACAGGGGGAACACCGGGGAGCTGTTTTTT	CASSPWNRGNTGELFF
TRBV30	.	TRBJ1-1	.	TGTGCCTGGAGTGTAGGAGTAAACACTGAAGCTTTCTTT	CAWSVGVNTEAFF